This section outlines one T cell receptor beta chain sequence together with its context. What it binds is unknown. The CDR3 covers 16 residues. Unmatched junction bases numbered 10, after V lost 7 bases and J lost 2 bases. Looked up from germline, CDR1 is SGHRS and CDR2 is YFSETQ. TCRdb's table, derived via immunoSEQ multiplex PCR, lists solely in-frame clones and lacks some. This table has around 160,000 clones, 75% to 95% appearing once. This specimen comes from a study of T cell responses to AZD1222 COVID-19 vaccine. Regarding the study as a whole: Two AZD1222 doses significantly raised spike-specific TCR breadth and depth over controls.

The V call is TRBV5-1, the J call TRBJ2-1, with TRBD1 matching over 9 bases. The sequencing here drew on peripheral blood, taken on day 0 of MenACWY control vaccination. The TCR originated in an adult in good health. The CDR3 sequence: CASVLQGAGAYNEQFF. As DNA, the CDR3 is TGCGCCAGCGTACTACAGGGGGCCGGAGCCTACAATGAGCAGTTCTTC.